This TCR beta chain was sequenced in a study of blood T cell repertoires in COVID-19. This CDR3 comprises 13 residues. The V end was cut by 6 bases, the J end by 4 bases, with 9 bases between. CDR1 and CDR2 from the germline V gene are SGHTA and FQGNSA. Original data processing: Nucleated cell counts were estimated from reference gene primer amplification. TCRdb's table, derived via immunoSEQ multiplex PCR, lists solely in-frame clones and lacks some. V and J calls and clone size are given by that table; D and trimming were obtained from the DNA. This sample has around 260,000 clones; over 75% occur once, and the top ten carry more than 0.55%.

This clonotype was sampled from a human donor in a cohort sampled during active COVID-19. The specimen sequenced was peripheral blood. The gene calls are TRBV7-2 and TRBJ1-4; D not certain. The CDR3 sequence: CASSIGSNEKLFF. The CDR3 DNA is TGTGCCAGCAGTATTGGGAGTAATGAAAAACTGTTTTTT.